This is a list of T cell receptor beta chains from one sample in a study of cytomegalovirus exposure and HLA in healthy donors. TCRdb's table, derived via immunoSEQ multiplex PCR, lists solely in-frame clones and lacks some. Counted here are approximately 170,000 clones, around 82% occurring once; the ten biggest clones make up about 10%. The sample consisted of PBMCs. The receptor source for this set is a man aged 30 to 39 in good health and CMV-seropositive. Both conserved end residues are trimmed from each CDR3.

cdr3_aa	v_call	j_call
ASSETGNQETQY	TRBV19	TRBJ2-5
ASSLDDSLQETQY	TRBV7-7	TRBJ2-5
AISPLTGGYGYT	TRBV10-3	TRBJ1-2
SVVGGVRETQY	TRBV29-1	TRBJ2-5
SVGGGAISYNEQF	TRBV29-1	TRBJ2-1
ASSDEGWGNQPQH	TRBV2	TRBJ1-5
ASMGRITPGELF	TRBV19	TRBJ2-2
ASSPGTGKETQY	TRBV11-2	TRBJ2-5
ASSRIGGQGMNTEAF	TRBV23-1	TRBJ1-1
ASSQVAGQGTFSYT	TRBV4-1	TRBJ1-2
ATGEVSNQPQH	TRBV15	TRBJ1-5
AISGGSGTEAF	TRBV10-3	TRBJ1-1
ASSPSWSTGELF	TRBV7-9	TRBJ2-2
AAGPTNQPQH	TRBV10-3	TRBJ1-5
ASSKEGRGLVRSSGAVGAF	TRBV21-1	TRBJ1-1
ASRIGPSDLKNIQY	TRBV5-1	TRBJ2-4
AWSVSGSTEAF	TRBV30	TRBJ1-1